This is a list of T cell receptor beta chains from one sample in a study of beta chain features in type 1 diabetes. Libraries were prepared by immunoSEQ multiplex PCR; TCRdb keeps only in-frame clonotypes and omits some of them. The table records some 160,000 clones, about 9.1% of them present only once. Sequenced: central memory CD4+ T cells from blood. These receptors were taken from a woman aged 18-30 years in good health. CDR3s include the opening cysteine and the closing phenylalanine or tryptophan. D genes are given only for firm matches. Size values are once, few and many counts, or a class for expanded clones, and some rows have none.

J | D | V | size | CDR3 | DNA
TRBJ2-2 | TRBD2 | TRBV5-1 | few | CASSVAPGLAANTGELFF | TGCGCCAGCAGCGTGGCCCCGGGACTAGCAGCGAACACCGGGGAGCTGTTTTTT
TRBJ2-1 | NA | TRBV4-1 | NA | CASSQVQGGGNEQFF | TGCGCCAGCAGCCAAGTACAGGGGGGGGGAAATGAGCAGTTCTTC
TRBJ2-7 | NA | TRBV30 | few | CAWSVSSPQYF | TGTGCCTGGAGTGTAAGCTCTCCTCAGTACTTC
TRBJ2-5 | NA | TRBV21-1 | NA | CASRTCGGRVETQYF | TGTGCCAGCAGGACATGCGGGGGGCGGGTGGAGACCCAGTACTTC
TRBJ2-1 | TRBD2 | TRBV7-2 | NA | CASSPGLAGPNEQFF | TGTGCCAGCAGCCCTGGGCTAGCGGGCCCCAATGAGCAGTTCTTC
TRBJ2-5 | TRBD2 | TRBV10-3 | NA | CAISESWSGVETQYF | TGTGCCATCAGTGAGTCTTGGAGCGGGGTGGAGACCCAGTACTTC
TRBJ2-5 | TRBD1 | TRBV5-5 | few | CASSLLPPRGTVQETQYF | TGTGCCAGCAGCTTGCTACCACCCAGGGGGACCGTCCAAGAGACCCAGTACTTC
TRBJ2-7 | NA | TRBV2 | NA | CASSEARQREQYF | TGTGCCAGCAGTGAAGCGCGGCAGCGCGAGCAGTACTTC
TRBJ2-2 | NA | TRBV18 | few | CASSPGSSGELFF | TGTGCCAGCTCACCAGGCAGTTCGGGGGAGCTGTTTTTT
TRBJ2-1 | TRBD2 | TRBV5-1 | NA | CASKLAGEINEQFF | TGCGCCAGCAAACTAGCGGGAGAAATCAATGAGCAGTTCTTC
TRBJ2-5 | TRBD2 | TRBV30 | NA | CAWISGGGQTQYF | TGTGCCTGGATCTCGGGAGGAGGGCAGACCCAGTACTTC
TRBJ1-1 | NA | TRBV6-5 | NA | CASSYWTVGDTEAFF | TGTGCCAGCAGTTACTGGACAGTGGGTGACACTGAAGCTTTCTTT
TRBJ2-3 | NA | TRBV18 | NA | CASSPRSSEGTDTQYF | TGTGCCAGCTCACCACGTTCTAGCGAGGGCACAGATACGCAGTATTTT
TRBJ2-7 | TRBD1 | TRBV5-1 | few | CASSRAGGSYEQYF | TGCGCCAGCAGTCGGGCAGGGGGTTCCTACGAGCAGTACTTC
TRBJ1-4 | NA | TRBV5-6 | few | CASSPRQGVTNEKLFF | TGTGCCAGCAGTCCTCGTCAAGGGGTAACTAATGAAAAACTGTTTTTT
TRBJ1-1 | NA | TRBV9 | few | CASSDDRTEAFF | TGTGCCAGCAGTGATGACAGGACTGAAGCTTTCTTT
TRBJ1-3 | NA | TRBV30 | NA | CAWTVRSGNTIYF | TGTGCCTGGACGGTACGCTCTGGAAACACCATATATTTT
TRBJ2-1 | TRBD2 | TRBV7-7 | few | CASSPGLAGESSYNEQFF | TGTGCTAGCAGCCCAGGACTAGCGGGGGAGAGCTCCTACAATGAGCAGTTCTTC
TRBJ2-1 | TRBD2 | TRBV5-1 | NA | CASSLRLAGYNEQFF | TGCGCCAGCAGCTTGCGGCTAGCGGGGTACAATGAGCAGTTCTTC
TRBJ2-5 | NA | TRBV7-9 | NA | CASGTRSQETQYF | TGTGCCAGCGGTACTAGATCCCAAGAGACCCAGTACTTC
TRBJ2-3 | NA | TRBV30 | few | CAWSPGGDTQYF | TGTGCCTGGAGTCCCGGGGGAGATACGCAGTATTTT
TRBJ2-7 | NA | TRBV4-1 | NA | CASSRTGAGEQYF | TGCGCCAGCAGTCGCACAGGAGCCGGCGAGCAGTACTTC
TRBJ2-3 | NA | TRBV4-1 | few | CASSQDLAVWVTDTQYF | TGCGCCAGCAGCCAAGATTTGGCGGTCTGGGTCACAGATACGCAGTATTTT
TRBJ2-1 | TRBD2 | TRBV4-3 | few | CASSPGPPGLTYNEQFF | TGCGCCAGCAGCCCCGGCCCCCCGGGACTAACCTACAATGAGCAGTTCTTC
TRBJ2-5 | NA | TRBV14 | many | CASMRSGETQYF | TGTGCCAGCATGAGGAGTGGGGAGACCCAGTACTTC
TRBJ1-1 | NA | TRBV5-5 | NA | CASSRVGGNTEAFF | TGTGCCAGCAGCCGGGTGGGGGGGAACACTGAAGCTTTCTTT
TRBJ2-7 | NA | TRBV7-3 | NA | CASSLSVGDEQYF | TGTGCCAGCAGCTTATCAGTCGGAGACGAGCAGTACTTC
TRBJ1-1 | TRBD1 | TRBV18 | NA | CASSPTGGDTEAFF | TGTGCCAGCTCACCAACAGGGGGGGACACTGAAGCTTTCTTT
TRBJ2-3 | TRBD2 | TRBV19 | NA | CASSSAGGGTDTQYF | TGTGCCAGTAGTTCCGCGGGGGGTGGCACAGATACGCAGTATTTT
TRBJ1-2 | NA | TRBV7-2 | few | CAWTGSRGYTF | TGTGCCTGGACGGGGAGTCGGGGCTACACCTTC
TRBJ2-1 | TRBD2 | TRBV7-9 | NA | CASSQMSGTYNEQFF | TGTGCCAGCAGCCAGATGAGCGGGACTTACAATGAGCAGTTCTTC
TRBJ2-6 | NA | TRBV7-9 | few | CASSLDFGGAGANVLTF | TGTGCCAGCAGCTTAGATTTCGGAGGCGCTGGGGCCAACGTCCTGACTTTC
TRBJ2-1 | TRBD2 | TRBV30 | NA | CAWSSREGYNEQFF | TGTGCCTGGAGTAGCAGGGAGGGGTACAATGAGCAGTTCTTC
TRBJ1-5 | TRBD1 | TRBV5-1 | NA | CASSTGQGDQPQHF | TGCGCCAGCAGCACGGGACAGGGTGATCAGCCCCAGCATTTT
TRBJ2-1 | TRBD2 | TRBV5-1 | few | CASGLAGYNEQFF | TGCGCCAGCGGACTAGCGGGGTACAATGAGCAGTTCTTC